This T cell receptor beta chain was recovered during a study of shared clonotypes between healthy human individuals. Study-wide context: Per donor, three plates held CD4 naive cells, three held CD4 memory, two held CD8 naive and one held CD8 memory. Notes on the study in general: Non-shared clonotypes had lower generation probabilities than clonotypes shared by all four sorted-subset donors. Larger estimated richness was generally recorded for naive subsets relative to memory subsets.

Donors, healthy HIV-negative adults, lacked recent acute infections or vaccinations. Sequencing was performed with immunoSEQ multiplex PCR; in TCRdb, only in-frame clones are kept and a portion is missing. The sample shows roughly 1,500,000 clones, roughly 98% of them seen only once. CDR1 is SGHVS and CDR2 is FQNEAQ in the germline V gene. With 8 bases clipped from V and 1 base from J, the junction kept 17 bases outside the gene matches. The CDR3 spans 18 residues. Comment on this clone: Antigen: not known.

The chain links TRBV7-8 to TRBJ1-1, with 9 bases identical to TRBD1. This clonotype originated in a man in his thirties or forties in good health. Sequencing was performed on naive CD4+ T cells sorted from blood. As to subset: CD45RA+ positively selected. CDR3 loop: CASGLQPGQGRGNTEAFF. The CDR3 bases are TGTGCCAGCGGACTTCAACCGGGACAGGGAAGGGGGAACACTGAAGCTTTCTTT.